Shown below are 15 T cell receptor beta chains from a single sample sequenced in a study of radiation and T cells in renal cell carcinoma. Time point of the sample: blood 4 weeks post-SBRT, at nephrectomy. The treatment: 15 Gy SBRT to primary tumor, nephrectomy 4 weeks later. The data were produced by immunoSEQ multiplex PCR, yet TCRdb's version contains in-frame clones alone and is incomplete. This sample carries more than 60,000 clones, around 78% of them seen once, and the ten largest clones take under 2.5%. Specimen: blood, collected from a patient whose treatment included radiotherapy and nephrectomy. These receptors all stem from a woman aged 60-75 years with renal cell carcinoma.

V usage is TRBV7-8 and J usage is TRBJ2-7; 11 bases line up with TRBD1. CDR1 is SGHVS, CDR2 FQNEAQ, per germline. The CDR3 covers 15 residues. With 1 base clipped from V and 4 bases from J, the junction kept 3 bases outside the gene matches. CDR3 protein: CASSLGTGGKYEQYF. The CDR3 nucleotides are TGTGCCAGCAGCTTAGGGACAGGGGGCAAATACGAGCAGTACTTC.

The CDR3 loop is CASRGAGGLEQYF. In DNA, the CDR3 is TGTGCCAGTAGAGGGGCAGGGGGACTCGAGCAGTACTTC. The chain uses TRBV19 and TRBJ2-7; tentative D call: TRBD1 (7 bases). The CDR3 totals 13 residues. V lost 6 bases to trimming and J lost 6 bases, with 15 bases between them. CDR1 is LNHDA, CDR2 SQIVND, per germline (reference sequence).

The CDR3 bases are TGTGCCAGCAGTGAAAGCTCAGGGGGGACTGGAAACACCATATATTTT. Translated: CASSESSGGTGNTIYF. V and J are TRBV2 and TRBJ1-3, with 7 bases lining up with TRBD1. The CDR3 has 16 residues. The germline gives CDR1 SNHLY, CDR2 FYNNEI. The J segment lost 2 bases and the V segment lost 2 bases, leaving 6 bases of the junction unmatched.

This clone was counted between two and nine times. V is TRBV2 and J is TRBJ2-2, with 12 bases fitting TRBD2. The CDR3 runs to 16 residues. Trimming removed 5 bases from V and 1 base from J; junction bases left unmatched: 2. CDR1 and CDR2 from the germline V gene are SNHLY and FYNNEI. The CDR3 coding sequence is TGTGCCAGCAGTTGGACTAGCGGGATGAACACCGGGGAGCTGTTTTTT. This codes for CASSWTSGMNTGELFF.

This CDR3 is CASSLGEANTEAFF. In DNA form, the CDR3 reads TGTGCCAGCAGCTTAGGCGAAGCGAACACTGAAGCTTTCTTT. The chain couples TRBV7-6 to TRBJ1-1, with D unclear. The CDR3 length is 14 residues. V gave up 1 base and J gave up 1 base, with 7 bases separating them. Germline values: CDR1 SGHVS, CDR2 FNYEAQ. Supplemented by reference TRBV7-6 and TRBJ1-1, the full variable domain reads GAGVSQSPRYKVTKRGQDVALRCDPISGHVSLYWYRQALGQGPEFLTYFNYEAQQDKSGLPNDRFSAERPEGSISTLTIQRTEQRDSAMYRCASSLGEANTEAFFGQGTRLTVV.

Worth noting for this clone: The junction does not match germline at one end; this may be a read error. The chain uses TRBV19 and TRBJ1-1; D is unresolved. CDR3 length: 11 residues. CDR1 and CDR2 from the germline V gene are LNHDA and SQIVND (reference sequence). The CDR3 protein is CASSLDTEAFF. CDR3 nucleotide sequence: TGTGCCAGTAGTTTAGACACTGAAGCTTTCTTT. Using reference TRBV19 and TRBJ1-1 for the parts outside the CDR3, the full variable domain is DGGITQSPKYLFRKEGQNVTLSCEQNLNHDAMYWYRQDPGQGLRLIYYSQIVNDFQKGDIAEGYSVSREKKESFPLTVTSAQKNPTAFYLCASSLDTEAFFGQGTRLTVV.

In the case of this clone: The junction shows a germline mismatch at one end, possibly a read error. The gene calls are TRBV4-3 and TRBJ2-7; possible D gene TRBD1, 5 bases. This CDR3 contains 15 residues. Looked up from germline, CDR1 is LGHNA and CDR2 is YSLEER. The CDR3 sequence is CASGQERQGLYEQYF. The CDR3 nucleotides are TGCGCCAGCGGCCAAGAACGTCAGGGCTTATACGAGCAGTACTTC.

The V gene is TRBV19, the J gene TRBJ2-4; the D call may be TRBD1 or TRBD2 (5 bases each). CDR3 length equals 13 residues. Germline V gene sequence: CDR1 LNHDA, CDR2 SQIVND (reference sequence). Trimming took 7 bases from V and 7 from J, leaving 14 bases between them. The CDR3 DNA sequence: TGTGCCAGTATATCAGGGAGTAGGAACATTCAGTACTTC. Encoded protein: CASISGSRNIQYF.

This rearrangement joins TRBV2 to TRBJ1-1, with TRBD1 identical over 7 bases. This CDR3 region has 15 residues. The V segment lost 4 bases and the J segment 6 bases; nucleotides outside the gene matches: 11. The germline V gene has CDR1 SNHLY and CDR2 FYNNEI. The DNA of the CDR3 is TGTGCCAGCAGTGCCTTGAGACAGGGATCCGCTGAAGCTTTCTTT. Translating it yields CASSALRQGSAEAFF. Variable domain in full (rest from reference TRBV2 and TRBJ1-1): EPEVTQTPSHQVTQMGQEVILRCVPISNHLYFYWYRQILGQKVEFLVSFYNNEISEKSEIFDDQFSVERPDGSNFTLKIRSTKLEDSAMYFCASSALRQGSAEAFFGQGTRLTVV.

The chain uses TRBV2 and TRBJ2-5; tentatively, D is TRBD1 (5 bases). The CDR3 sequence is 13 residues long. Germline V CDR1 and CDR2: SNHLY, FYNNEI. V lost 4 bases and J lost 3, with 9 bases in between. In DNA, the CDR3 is TGTGCCAGCAGTGGACAGACCAAAGAGACCCAGTACTTC. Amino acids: CASSGQTKETQYF.

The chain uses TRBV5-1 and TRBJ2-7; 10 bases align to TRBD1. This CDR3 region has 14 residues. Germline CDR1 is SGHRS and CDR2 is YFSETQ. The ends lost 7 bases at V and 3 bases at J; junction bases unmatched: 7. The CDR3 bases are TGCGCCAGCCGTCCGGGACAGGGGCGCTACGAGCAGTACTTC. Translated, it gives CASRPGQGRYEQYF.

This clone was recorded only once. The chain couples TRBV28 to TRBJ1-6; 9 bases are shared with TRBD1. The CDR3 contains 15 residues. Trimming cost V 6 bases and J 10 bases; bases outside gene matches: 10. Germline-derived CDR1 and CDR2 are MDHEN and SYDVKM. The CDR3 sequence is CASSAPGQGRSPLHF. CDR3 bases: TGTGCCAGCAGCGCGCCGGGACAGGGACGATCACCCCTCCACTTT.

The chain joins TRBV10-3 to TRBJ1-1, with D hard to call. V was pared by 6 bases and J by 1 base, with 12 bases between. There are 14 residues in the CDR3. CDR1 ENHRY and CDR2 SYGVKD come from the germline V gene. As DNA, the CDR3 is TGTGCCATCAGGTCGGAATCCCCGAACACTGAAGCTTTCTTT. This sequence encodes CAIRSESPNTEAFF.

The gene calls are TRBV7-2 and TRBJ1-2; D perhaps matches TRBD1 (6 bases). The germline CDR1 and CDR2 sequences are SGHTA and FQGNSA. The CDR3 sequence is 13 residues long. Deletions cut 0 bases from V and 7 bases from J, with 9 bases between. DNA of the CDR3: TGTGCCAGCAGCTTAGCGGAGGGGGTTGGCTACACCTTC. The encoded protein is CASSLAEGVGYTF.

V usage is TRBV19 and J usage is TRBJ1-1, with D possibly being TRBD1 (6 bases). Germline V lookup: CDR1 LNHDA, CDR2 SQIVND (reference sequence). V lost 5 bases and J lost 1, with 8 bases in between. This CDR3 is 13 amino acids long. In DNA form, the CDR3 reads TGTGCCAGTAGTGGGACATGGAACACTGAAGCTTTCTTT. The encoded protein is CASSGTWNTEAFF.